This TCR beta chain appears in the sequencing data of a study of CD8+CD57+ T cells in acquired aplastic anemia. The CDR3 length is 11 residues. Germline V gene sequence: CDR1 DFQATT, CDR2 SNEGSKA (reference sequence). V gave up 6 bases and J gave up 1 base, with 6 bases separating them. The use of genomic DNA as template underpinned the TCR beta VDJ and CDR3 profiling. TCRdb itself ran the reads through MiXCR, one entry per CDR3 protein. This table holds 170,000 or so distinct CDR3 sequences, roughly 60% found once. Selection for sequencing was limited to patients who had shown CD8+CD57+ cell expansion by flow cytometry.

The chain links TRBV20-1 to TRBJ1-1; no clear D. The source of this sequence is a human donor with aplastic anemia. Source material: sorted CD4+, CD8+, or CD8+CD57+ T cells (not recorded which) from PBMCs. The CDR3 DNA reads TGCAGTGCCACCTGGAACACTGAAGCTTTCTTT. Encoded protein: CSATWNTEAFF.